In this sample, the clone carrying this T cell receptor beta chain turned up once. Its antigen is as yet unknown. The sample originates from a study of cytomegalovirus exposure and HLA in healthy donors. The CDR3 runs 15 residues. V was pared by 5 bases and J by 4 bases, with 17 bases between. The germline V gene has CDR1 MNHEY and CDR2 SMNVEV (reference sequence). PCR used 60 Vbeta primers and 13 Jbeta primers. The data were produced by immunoSEQ multiplex PCR, yet TCRdb's version contains in-frame clones alone and is incomplete. The table lists more than 90,000 clones, 78% of them singletons. Whole-study results and caveats: Roughly even sequencing depth across donors was the assumption behind the presence/absence analyses. Previously analyzed data showed that most TCR beta V segments were productive at a frequency of about 87% or about 30%. Later on, an analysis found that several of the most significant clusters appeared to be linked to common viral pathogens, which included parvovirus B19. The authors enumerated 150 to 200 TCR beta chains as linked to cytomegalovirus.

This clonotype was obtained from a woman aged 55-70 years in good health and CMV-seronegative. Sequenced: PBMCs. This rearrangement joins TRBV27 to TRBJ2-5; D may be TRBD2 (7 bases). The CDR3 sequence: CASSRDYRAGETQYF. Written as DNA, the CDR3 is TGTGCCAGCAGTAGGGACTACAGGGCAGGAGAGACCCAGTACTTC.